This T cell receptor (beta chain) was retrieved from a study of T cell responses to AZD1222 COVID-19 vaccine. Study findings and constraints: The donor cohort was predominantly white British with a female majority, and clonal diversity may have been underestimated. Reports say nearly half of spike-specific TCRs go after unmutated variant regions. Vaccination with two AZD1222 doses was followed by a rise in Spike-specific TCR breadth and depth.

V was clipped by 0 bases and J by 6 bases, with 13 bases between them. The CDR3 is made up of 14 amino acids. Germline V gives CDR1 SGDLS, CDR2 YYNGEE. The analysis combined second doses at about 4 or about 12 weeks. Points on this clone: Antigen specificity is unknown.

Measured with immunoSEQ multiplex PCR; TCRdb has only the in-frame clones, and not every one. There are about 270,000 clones in the sample; around 93% occur only once, and 0.55% lies in the top ten. The V gene is TRBV9, the J gene TRBJ2-7; no reliable D call. The material was peripheral blood, obtained 28 days after the second AZD1222 dose. This TCR was sampled from an adult who received the AZD1222 COVID-19 vaccine. In DNA, the CDR3 is TGTGCCAGCAGCGTAGGGGTCAGACCCACCGAGCAGTACTTC. Translating it yields CASSVGVRPTEQYF.